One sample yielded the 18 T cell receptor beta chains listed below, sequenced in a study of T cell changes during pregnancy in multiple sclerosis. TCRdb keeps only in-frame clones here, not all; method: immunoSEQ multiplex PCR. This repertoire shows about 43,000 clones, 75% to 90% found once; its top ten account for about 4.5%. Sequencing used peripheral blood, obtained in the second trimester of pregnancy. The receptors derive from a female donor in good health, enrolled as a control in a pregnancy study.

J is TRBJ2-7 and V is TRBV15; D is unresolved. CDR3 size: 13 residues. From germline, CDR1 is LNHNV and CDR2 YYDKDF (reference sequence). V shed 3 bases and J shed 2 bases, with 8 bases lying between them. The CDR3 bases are TGTGCCACCAGCAGCGCAGGAACCTACGAGCAGTACTTC. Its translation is CATSSAGTYEQYF.

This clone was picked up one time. Here the CDR3 DNA reads TGTGCCATCAGTGAGTCGAAAGGGGCAATTAATGAAAAACTGTTTTTT. Translated: CAISESKGAINEKLFF. The chain carries TRBV10-3 and TRBJ1-4; D may be TRBD1 (5 bases). This CDR3 contains 16 residues. The ends were cut back, 0 bases at V and 4 bases at J, with 12 bases in the middle. Per germline, CDR1 ENHRY and CDR2 SYGVKD.

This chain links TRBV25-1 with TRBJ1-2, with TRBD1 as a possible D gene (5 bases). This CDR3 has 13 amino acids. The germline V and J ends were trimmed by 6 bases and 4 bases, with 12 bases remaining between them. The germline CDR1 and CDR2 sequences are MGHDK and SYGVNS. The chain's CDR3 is CASSKDRVYGYTF. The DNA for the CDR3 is TGTGCCAGCAGCAAAGACAGAGTCTATGGCTACACCTTC.

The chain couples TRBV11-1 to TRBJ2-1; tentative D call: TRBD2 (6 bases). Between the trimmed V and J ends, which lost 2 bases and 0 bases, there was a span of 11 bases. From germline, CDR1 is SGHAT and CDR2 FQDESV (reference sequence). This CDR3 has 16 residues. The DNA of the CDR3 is TGTGCCAGCAGCTTAATTGGGACTCTCTCCTACAATGAGCAGTTCTTC. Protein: CASSLIGTLSYNEQFF. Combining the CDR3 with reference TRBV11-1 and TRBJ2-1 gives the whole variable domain EAEVAQSPRYKITEKSQAVAFWCDPISGHATLYWYRQILGQGPELLVQFQDESVVDDSQLPKDRFSAERLKGVDSTLKIQPAELGDSAMYLCASSLIGTLSYNEQFFGPGTRLTVL.

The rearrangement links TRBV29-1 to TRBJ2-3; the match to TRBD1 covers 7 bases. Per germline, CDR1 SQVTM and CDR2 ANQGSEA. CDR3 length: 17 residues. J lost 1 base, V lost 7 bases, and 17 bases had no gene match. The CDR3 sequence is CSDLGDRQAPGTDTQYF. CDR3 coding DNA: TGCAGCGATCTCGGGGACAGACAGGCTCCAGGCACAGATACGCAGTATTTT.

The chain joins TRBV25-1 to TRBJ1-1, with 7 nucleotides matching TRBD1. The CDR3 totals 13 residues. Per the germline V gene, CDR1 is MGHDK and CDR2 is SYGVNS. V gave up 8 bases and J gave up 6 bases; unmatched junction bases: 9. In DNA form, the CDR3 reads TGTGCCAGCCTTGGAGGGACAGCACCTGAAGCTTTCTTT. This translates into CASLGGTAPEAFF. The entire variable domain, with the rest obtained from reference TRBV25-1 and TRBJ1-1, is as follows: EADIYQTPRYLVIGTGKKITLECSQTMGHDKMYWYQQDPGMELHLIHYSYGVNSTEKGDLSSESTVSRIRTEHFPLTLESARPSHTSQYLCASLGGTAPEAFFGQGTRLTVV.

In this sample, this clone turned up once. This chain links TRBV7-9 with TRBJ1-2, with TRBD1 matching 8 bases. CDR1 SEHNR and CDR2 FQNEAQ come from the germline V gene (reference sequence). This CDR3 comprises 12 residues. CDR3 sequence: CADRGWDYGYTF. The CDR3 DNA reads TGTGCAGACAGGGGCTGGGACTATGGCTACACCTTC.

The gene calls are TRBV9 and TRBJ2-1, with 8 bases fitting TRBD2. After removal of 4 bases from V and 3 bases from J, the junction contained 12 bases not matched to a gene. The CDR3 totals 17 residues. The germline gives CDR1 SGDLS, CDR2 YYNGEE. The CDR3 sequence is CASSSRRGDPSYNEQFF. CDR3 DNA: TGTGCCAGCAGCTCTCGGCGGGGGGACCCTAGCTACAATGAGCAGTTCTTC. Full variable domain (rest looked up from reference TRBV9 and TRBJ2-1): DSGVTQTPKHLITATGQRVTLRCSPRSGDLSVYWYQQSLDQGLQFLIQYYNGEERAKGNILERFSAQQFPDLHSELNLSSLELGDSALYFCASSSRRGDPSYNEQFFGPGTRLTVL.

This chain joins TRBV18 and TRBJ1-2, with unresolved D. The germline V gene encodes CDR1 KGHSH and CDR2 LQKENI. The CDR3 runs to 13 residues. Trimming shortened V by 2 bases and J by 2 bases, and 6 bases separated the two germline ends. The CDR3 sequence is CASSPGGNYGYTF. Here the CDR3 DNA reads TGTGCCAGCTCACCAGGCGGCAACTATGGCTACACCTTC.

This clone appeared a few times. The CDR3 nucleotides read TGTGCCACCAGCAGGGGCGGGGAAGACGAGCAGTACTTC. As protein: CATSRGGEDEQYF. The rearrangement uses TRBV15 and TRBJ2-7, with D possibly matching TRBD2 (6 bases). The CDR3 runs 13 residues. Trimming removed 3 bases at V and 5 bases at J, with 11 bases between. From germline, CDR1 is LNHNV and CDR2 YYDKDF (reference sequence).

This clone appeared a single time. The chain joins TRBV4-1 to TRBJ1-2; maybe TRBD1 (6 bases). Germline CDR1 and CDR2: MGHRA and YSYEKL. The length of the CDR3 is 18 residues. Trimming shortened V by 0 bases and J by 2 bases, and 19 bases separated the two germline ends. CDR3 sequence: CASSQDFSSGTPNYGYTF. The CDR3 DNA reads TGCGCCAGCAGCCAAGATTTTAGTAGCGGGACACCGAACTATGGCTACACCTTC.

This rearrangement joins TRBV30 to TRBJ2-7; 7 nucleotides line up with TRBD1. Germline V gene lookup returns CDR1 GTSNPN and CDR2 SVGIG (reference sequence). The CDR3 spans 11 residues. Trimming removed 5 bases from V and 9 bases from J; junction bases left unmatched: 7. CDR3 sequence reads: CAWGQAEWQYF. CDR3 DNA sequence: TGTGCCTGGGGACAGGCCGAATGGCAGTACTTC.

CDR3 residues: CASSGPVGQGGSYQETQYF. CDR3 sequence (DNA): TGTGCCAGCAGTGGCCCTGTGGGACAGGGGGGCTCTTACCAAGAGACCCAGTACTTC. The rearrangement joins TRBV2 to TRBJ2-5; TRBD1 matches at 11 bases. The V gene's germline CDR1 is SNHLY and CDR2 FYNNEI. The V and J ends lost 4 bases and 0 bases, in that order; junction bases with no gene match: 13. The length of the CDR3 is 19 residues.

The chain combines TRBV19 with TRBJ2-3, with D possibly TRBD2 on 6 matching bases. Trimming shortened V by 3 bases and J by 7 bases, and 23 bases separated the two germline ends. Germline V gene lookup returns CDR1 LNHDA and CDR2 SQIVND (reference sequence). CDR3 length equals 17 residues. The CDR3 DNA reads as TGTGCCAGTAGTATGGCGTGGGCCGGGGCCGCGGGAAATACGCAGTATTTT. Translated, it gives CASSMAWAGAAGNTQYF. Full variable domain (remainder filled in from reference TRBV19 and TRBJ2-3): DGGITQSPKYLFRKEGQNVTLSCEQNLNHDAMYWYRQDPGQGLRLIYYSQIVNDFQKGDIAEGYSVSREKKESFPLTVTSAQKNPTAFYLCASSMAWAGAAGNTQYFGPGTRLTVL.

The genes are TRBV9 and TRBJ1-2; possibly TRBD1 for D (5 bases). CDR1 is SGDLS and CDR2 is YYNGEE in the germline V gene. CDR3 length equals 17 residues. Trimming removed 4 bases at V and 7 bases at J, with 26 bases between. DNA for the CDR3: TGTGCCAGCAGCCCTAGCGGGACCGACATACTCGCGGGTGGCTACACCTTC. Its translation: CASSPSGTDILAGGYTF.

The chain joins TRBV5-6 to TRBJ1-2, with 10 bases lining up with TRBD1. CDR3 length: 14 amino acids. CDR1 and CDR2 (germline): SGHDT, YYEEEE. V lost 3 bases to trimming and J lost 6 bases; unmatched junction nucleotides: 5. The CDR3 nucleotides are TGTGCCAGCAGCTGGGGGACAGGGGTTGATGGCTACACCTTC. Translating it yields CASSWGTGVDGYTF.

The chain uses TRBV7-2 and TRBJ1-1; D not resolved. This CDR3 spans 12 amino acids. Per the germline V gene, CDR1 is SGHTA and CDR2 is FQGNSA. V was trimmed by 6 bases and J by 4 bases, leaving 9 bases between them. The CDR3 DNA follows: TGTGCCAGCAGTCCACCGGGCACTGAAGCTTTCTTT. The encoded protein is CASSPPGTEAFF. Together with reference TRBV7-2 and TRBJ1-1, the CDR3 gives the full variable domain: GAGVSQSPSNKVTEKGKDVELRCDPISGHTALYWYRQSLGQGLEFLIYFQGNSAPDKSGLPSDRFSAERTGGSVSTLTIQRTQQEDSAVYLCASSPPGTEAFFGQGTRLTVV.

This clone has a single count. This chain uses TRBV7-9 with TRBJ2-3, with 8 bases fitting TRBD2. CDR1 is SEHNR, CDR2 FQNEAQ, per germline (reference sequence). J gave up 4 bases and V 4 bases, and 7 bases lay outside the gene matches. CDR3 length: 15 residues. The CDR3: CASSSVVGLADTQYF. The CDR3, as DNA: TGTGCCAGCAGCTCGGTGGTGGGACTAGCAGATACGCAGTATTTT.